This entry describes one TCR beta chain. Here immunoSEQ multiplex PCR was the method, and the copy in TCRdb shows in-frame clones only, minus some. The sample lists some 85,000 clones, more than 70% occurring once. The sample originates from a study of OX40 agonist ivuxolimab in advanced cancers. As for the study in general: The patients got ivuxolimab, which is an agonistic anti-OX40 (CD134) antibody. Intravenous ivuxolimab at 0.01 to 10 mg/kg was given to patients every 2 weeks.

The CDR3 sequence is 16 residues long. Anyone with autoimmune disease history or systemic immunosuppression was excluded. The study sampled blood at baseline, cycle 4 day 1, and cycle 7 day 1. The TCR was taken from an adult with an advanced solid tumor such as melanoma, head and neck, liver or kidney cancer. The chain recombines TRBV21-1 with TRBJ2-3; TRBD1, the table's D call, was not compared with the DNA. TRBV21-1 is annotated as a pseudogene. Source: CD4+ or CD8+ T cells sorted from blood, taken in a trial of the OX40 agonist ivuxolimab. This CDR3 reads CASSKVSRSNTDTQYF. The CDR3 coding sequence is TGTGCCAGCAGCAAAGTGTCCAGGTCGAACACAGATACGCAGTATTTT.